Listed below are T cell receptor beta chains from one sample, sequenced in a study of beta chain features in type 1 diabetes. TCRdb keeps only in-frame clones here, not all; method: immunoSEQ multiplex PCR. The table records approximately 380,000 clones, approximately 16% of them present only once. Sequencing was performed on naive CD4+ T cells from blood. These receptors were collected from a woman younger than 35 in good health. The CDR3 runs from the conserved cysteine through the conserved F or W. Fields, in order: clone size, V gene, D gene, J gene, CDR3 DNA, CDR3 protein. A D gene is named only where the DNA matches it firmly. Part of the rows lack a size; the others show once, few, many or a class for expanded clones.

size: few; V: TRBV20-1; D: NA; J: TRBJ1-2; DNA: TGCAGTGCCCCTTTAGAGGGTGGCTACACCTTC; CDR3: CSAPLEGGYTF
size: few; V: TRBV7-2; D: TRBD2; J: TRBJ2-1; DNA: TGTGCCAGCAGCTCCCCCTGGCTAGCGGGAGTTGAGCAGTTCTTC; CDR3: CASSSPWLAGVEQFF
size: NA; V: TRBV25-1; D: NA; J: TRBJ2-7; DNA: TGTGCCAGCAGTGAATTAGGTCCACCGACAGCCTCATTTTTCTTC; CDR3: CASSELGPPTASFFF
size: NA; V: TRBV5-6; D: NA; J: TRBJ1-2; DNA: TGTGCCAGCAGCTTGATGGTACGCGCTGGCTACACCTTC; CDR3: CASSLMVRAGYTF
size: NA; V: TRBV5-4; D: NA; J: TRBJ1-1; DNA: TGTGCCAGCAACACTTTCCCGGGGATAAACACTGAAGCTTTCTTT; CDR3: CASNTFPGINTEAFF
size: NA; V: TRBV4-3; D: NA; J: TRBJ2-3; DNA: TGCGCCAGCAGCCAAGTATCCCCCGGTCACACAGATACGCAGTATTTT; CDR3: CASSQVSPGHTDTQYF
size: NA; V: TRBV28; D: NA; J: TRBJ2-5; DNA: TGTGCCAGCAGTTCACCCGGGAGTAGAAGTGAGACCCAGTACTTC; CDR3: CASSSPGSRSETQYF
size: NA; V: TRBV7-9; D: NA; J: TRBJ2-3; DNA: TGTGCTCAGGCGGTGCGGGACCGGGTTTATAGCACAGATACGCAGTATTTT; CDR3: CAQAVRDRVYSTDTQYF
size: few; V: TRBV4-2; D: NA; J: TRBJ1-1; DNA: TGTGCCAGCAGCAACCACAGGGACCTGAACACTGAAGCTTTCTTT; CDR3: CASSNHRDLNTEAFF
size: NA; V: TRBV18; D: NA; J: TRBJ2-5; DNA: TGTGCCAGCTCACTCTACCAAGAGACCCAGTACTTC; CDR3: CASSLYQETQYF
size: few; V: TRBV30; D: TRBD1; J: TRBJ1-1; DNA: TGTGCCTGGGGGGACAGCTACACTGAAGCTTTCTTT; CDR3: CAWGDSYTEAFF
size: NA; V: TRBV13; D: TRBD2; J: TRBJ2-7; DNA: TGTGCCAGCAGCAGTAGCGGGAAAATCTACGAGCAGTACTTC; CDR3: CASSSSGKIYEQYF
size: few; V: TRBV25-1; D: TRBD1; J: TRBJ1-1; DNA: TGTGCCAGCAGTGCACGGGACAGGGTGGGGTGGGCTTTCTTT; CDR3: CASSARDRVGWAFF
size: NA; V: TRBV28; D: TRBD2; J: TRBJ2-5; DNA: TGTGCCAGCATCACTGGGACTAGCGAGAAAGAGACCCAGTACTTC; CDR3: CASITGTSEKETQYF
size: NA; V: TRBV9; D: NA; J: TRBJ1-1; DNA: TGTGCCAGCAGCGTACCTCGCACCGGGAACACTGAAGCTTTCTTT; CDR3: CASSVPRTGNTEAFF
size: NA; V: TRBV28; D: NA; J: TRBJ2-4; DNA: TGTGCCGTGGGGGGTGGAGGGCAAAACATTCAGTACTTC; CDR3: CAVGGGGQNIQYF
size: NA; V: TRBV7-9; D: NA; J: TRBJ2-5; DNA: TGTGCCAGCAGCTCCGGACTATTGTACCAAGAGACCCAGTACTTC; CDR3: CASSSGLLYQETQYF
size: NA; V: TRBV30; D: TRBD2; J: TRBJ2-7; DNA: TGTGCCTCCTCATCGGGGGGTTACGAGCAGTACTTC; CDR3: CASSSGGYEQYF
size: NA; V: TRBV11-2; D: NA; J: TRBJ2-7; DNA: TGTGCCAGCAGCTCCACAGGTCTCAGCTACGAGCAGTACTTC; CDR3: CASSSTGLSYEQYF
size: few; V: TRBV7-2; D: TRBD1; J: TRBJ2-6; DNA: TGTGCCAGCAGCCGCGACAGGGCTGGGGCCAACGTCCTGACTTTC; CDR3: CASSRDRAGANVLTF
size: NA; V: TRBV4-2; D: NA; J: TRBJ2-1; DNA: TGTGCCAGCAGTTTGGCCCTCAATGAGCAGTTCTTC; CDR3: CASSLALNEQFF
size: NA; V: TRBV28; D: NA; J: TRBJ2-7; DNA: TGTGCCAGCAGTTTAGGAGGGCTGAGCTCCTACGAGCAGTACTTC; CDR3: CASSLGGLSSYEQYF
size: NA; V: TRBV5-1; D: NA; J: TRBJ1-4; DNA: TGCGCCAGCAGTCAGGAAAGGAATGAAAAACTGTTTTTT; CDR3: CASSQERNEKLFF
size: NA; V: TRBV30; D: TRBD1; J: TRBJ2-7; DNA: TGTGCCTGGGCATCCGGGACAGGGTACCACGAGCAGTACTTC; CDR3: CAWASGTGYHEQYF
size: few; V: TRBV4-3; D: TRBD2; J: TRBJ2-1; DNA: TGCGCCAGCAGCCAAGACGGGGGGAGACCACCCAATGAGCAGTTCTTC; CDR3: CASSQDGGRPPNEQFF
size: few; V: TRBV5-4; D: TRBD2; J: TRBJ2-3; DNA: TGTGCCAGCAGCTCAGGGACTAGCGGCTTCACAGATACGCAGTATTTT; CDR3: CASSSGTSGFTDTQYF
size: few; V: TRBV20-1; D: NA; J: TRBJ2-3; DNA: TGCAGTGCTAGAGTAGCAGATACGCAGTATTTT; CDR3: CSARVADTQYF
size: NA; V: TRBV7-9; D: NA; J: TRBJ2-7; DNA: TGTGCCAGCAGCTTAACCTACGGGCAGTACTTC; CDR3: CASSLTYGQYF
size: NA; V: TRBV5-4; D: NA; J: TRBJ1-1; DNA: TGTGCCATGACGACGGGAATGAACACTGAAGCTTTCTTT; CDR3: CAMTTGMNTEAFF
size: few; V: TRBV19; D: NA; J: TRBJ2-1; DNA: TGTGCCAGTAGTTCCAAGCGAGCGCACTCCTACAATGAGCAGTTCTTC; CDR3: CASSSKRAHSYNEQFF
size: once; V: TRBV28; D: NA; J: TRBJ1-2; DNA: TGTGCCAGCAGTTTAAGCGGACGGTATGGCTACACCTTC; CDR3: CASSLSGRYGYTF